The present T cell receptor beta chain was sequenced within a study of T cell responses to AZD1222 COVID-19 vaccine. The CDR3 sequence is 15 residues long. Sequenced by immunoSEQ multiplex PCR; TCRdb stores in-frame clones only, minus some. The table records about 59,000 clones, 89% of them present only once. This sequence was found in an adult who received the AZD1222 COVID-19 vaccine. The sample consisted of peripheral blood, taken 28 days after the second AZD1222 dose. The chain employs TRBV21-1 and TRBJ1-6; the listed D gene, TRBD1, was not tested against the DNA. TRBV21-1 is described as a pseudogene. This CDR3 reads CASSQTGFGCSPLHF. CDR3 DNA: TGTGCCAGCAGCCAAACAGGTTTCGGATGCTCACCCCTCCACTTT.